Listed here are 25 T cell receptor beta chains from one sample, sequenced in a study of CD8 T cells in ankylosing spondylitis. In TCRdb, the 5' RACE reads were re-called with MiXCR into one record per CDR3 protein. This sample has 150,000 to 200,000 distinct CDR3 sequences, with 10% to 15% found just once. The sample comprised blood, either unsorted or a sorted T cell fraction (not recorded which). The receptors here all came from a female donor with ankylosing spondylitis or in good health (not recorded which).

This clonotype has more than one count but fewer than ten. This chain links TRBV7-8 with TRBJ1-4; D is undetermined. The CDR3 loop spans 11 amino acids. The ends were cut back, 1 base at V and 13 bases at J, with 7 bases in the middle. The germline V gene encodes CDR1 SGHVS and CDR2 FQNEAQ. The CDR3 is CASSLDNILFF. In DNA form, the CDR3 reads TGTGCCAGCAGCTTAGACAACATACTGTTTTTT.

The rearrangement links TRBV5-1 to TRBJ1-1, with 7 bases matching TRBD1. The CDR3 runs to 16 residues. V lost 3 bases and J lost 4; bases outside the gene matches: 12. Germline CDR1 is SGHRS and CDR2 is YFSETQ. The CDR3 nucleotides are TGCGCCAGCAGCTGGCCCCAGGGGGAAGGAGTCACTGAAGCTTTCTTT. This codes for CASSWPQGEGVTEAFF.

This clonotype was counted many times. The chain joins TRBV28 to TRBJ1-1; 8 positions agree with TRBD1. Germline-derived CDR1 and CDR2 are MDHEN and SYDVKM. The CDR3 contains 15 residues. Germline trimming cut 1 base from V and 5 bases from J; bases unmatched to any gene: 6. The CDR3 coding sequence is TGTGCCAGCAGTTTATCCCACAGGGGGAGAACTGAAGCTTTCTTT. It codes for CASSLSHRGRTEAFF.

The chain recombines TRBV25-1 with TRBJ2-5; D tentatively reads TRBD1 or TRBD2 (6 bases each). There are 15 residues in the CDR3. The V end lost 1 base, the J end lost 5 bases, and 14 bases lay between the germline ends. CDR1 is MGHDK and CDR2 is SYGVNS in the germline V gene. The CDR3 sequence: CASSEWGQGRETQYF. CDR3 bases: TGTGCCAGCAGTGAATGGGGGCAGGGGAGGGAGACCCAGTACTTC.

The sample holds many counts of this clonotype. The chain recombines TRBV10-3 with TRBJ2-1; D unclear. Per the germline V gene, CDR1 is ENHRY and CDR2 is SYGVKD. The CDR3 loop spans 11 amino acids. The V and J ends lost 2 bases and 7 bases respectively, with 3 bases between them. The CDR3 sequence is CAISEENEQFF. CDR3 DNA: TGTGCCATCAGTGAGGAGAATGAGCAGTTCTTC.

Worth noting for this clonotype: This may stem from a read error, because a much larger clone lies one nucleotide away. The CDR3 sequence: CDSSRRRGFEKLFF. The CDR3 DNA reads TGTGACAGCAGCCGTCGCAGGGGGTTTGAAAAACTGTTTTTT. The chain uses TRBV7-2 and TRBJ1-4; 7 nucleotides line up with TRBD1. The CDR3 sequence is 14 residues long. Germline CDR1 reads SGHTA; CDR2 reads FQGNSA.

In its sample, this clonotype was seen many times. The chain recombines TRBV6-1 with TRBJ2-3; 11 nucleotides match TRBD2. Losses at the gene ends were 6 bases for V and 5 bases for J; bases not matched to a gene: 16. Germline CDR1 and CDR2: MNHNS and SASEGT. The CDR3 is 18 residues long. The CDR3 DNA sequence: TGTGCCAGCAGGGACCGCCCCCGAGTAGCGGGAGGGGGAGATACGCAGTATTTT. It yields the protein CASRDRPRVAGGGDTQYF.

This clonotype occurred many times. The rearrangement links TRBV12-3 or TRBV12-4 to TRBJ1-1, with D possibly matching TRBD1 (5 bases). CDR3 size: 13 residues. Trimming removed 7 bases at V and 2 bases at J, with 11 bases between. CDR3 DNA sequence: TGTGCCAGCATCTTTGACAGTAACACTGAAGCTTTCTTT. Translation gives CASIFDSNTEAFF.

As regards this clonotype: A much larger clone sits a single nucleotide away, making a read error possible. The chain links TRBV27 to TRBJ1-1; D possibly corresponds to TRBD1 (5 bases). This CDR3 is built from 16 residues. From germline, CDR1 is MNHEY and CDR2 SMNVEV (reference sequence). The CDR3 nucleotides are TGTGCCAGCAGTTTACCTGAGGGCGGGGGGAACATTGAAGCTTTCTTT. Its translation: CASSLPEGGGNIEAFF.

This clonotype was observed once. The V and J genes are TRBV4-3 and TRBJ2-3; 8 bases map to TRBD2. Looked up from germline, CDR1 is LGHNA and CDR2 is YSLEER. The trim removed 4 bases at V and 5 bases at J, leaving 14 bases unmatched. CDR3 length: 17 residues. The CDR3 here is CASSRGPGSGKLDTQYF. The CDR3 bases are TGCGCCAGCAGCCGAGGTCCTGGTAGCGGGAAGTTAGATACGCAGTATTTT.

The chain uses TRBV7-9 and TRBJ2-1; 7 nucleotides match TRBD2. Germline CDR1 is SEHNR and CDR2 is FQNEAQ (reference sequence). The CDR3 sequence is 14 residues long. Trimming took 4 bases from V and 6 from J; bases not matched to a gene: 6. As DNA, the CDR3 is TGTGCCAGCAGCTCATGGGGGACTACCAATGAGCAGTTCTTC. As protein: CASSSWGTTNEQFF.

The chain combines TRBV12-3 or TRBV12-4 with TRBJ2-7; 9 nucleotides align to TRBD1. This CDR3 spans 12 amino acids. The V gene end was trimmed by 6 bases and the J gene end by 3 bases; junction bases not matched to a gene: 0. The chain's CDR3 is CASRTGGYEQYF. DNA for the CDR3: TGTGCCAGCAGGACAGGGGGCTACGAGCAGTACTTC.

This rearrangement joins TRBV7-2 to TRBJ2-3, with 7 bases that match TRBD2. This CDR3 spans 16 amino acids. The germline V gene encodes CDR1 SGHTA and CDR2 FQGNSA. Trimming at V came to 5 bases and at J to 4 bases, leaving 12 bases not matched to a gene. In DNA, the CDR3 is TGTGCCAGCAGCCCAGAGCAGCGGGGAGGGGCAGATACGCAGTATTTT. This sequence encodes CASSPEQRGGADTQYF.

This clonotype was seen at least ten times. V is TRBV7-2 and J is TRBJ2-7; 9 nucleotides agree with TRBD2. The CDR3 has 16 amino acids. V dropped 5 bases and J dropped 0; count of bases not matched to a gene: 8. The germline CDR1 and CDR2 sequences are SGHTA and FQGNSA. CDR3 loop: CASSLRRTSASYEQYF. CDR3 nucleotide sequence: TGTGCCAGCAGCCTCCGCAGGACTAGCGCCTCCTACGAGCAGTACTTC.

This clonotype was found a few times. The chain uses TRBV29-1 and TRBJ2-3, with 7 bases aligning to TRBD2. The J segment lost 0 bases and the V segment lost 2 bases, leaving 11 bases of the junction unmatched. CDR3 size: 17 residues. Germline V gene data show CDR1 as SQVTM and CDR2 as ANQGSEA. The CDR3 spells CSVELLAGTTSTDTQYF. CDR3 nucleotide sequence: TGCAGCGTTGAACTCTTAGCGGGTACCACTAGCACAGATACGCAGTATTTT.

In its sample, this clonotype was seen a few times. One end of the junction fails to match germline, which may point to a read error. The rearrangement joins TRBV20-1 to TRBJ2-2; D might be TRBD2 (6 bases). From germline, CDR1 is DFQATT and CDR2 SNEGSKA (reference sequence). This CDR3 has 16 amino acids. The CDR3 DNA reads as TGCTGTGCTAGACCAAGGGCGCGGGGGAACACCGGGGAGCTGTTTTTT. Amino acids: CCARPRARGNTGELFF.

The rearrangement uses TRBV6-1 and TRBJ1-3; D possibly corresponds to TRBD1 (6 bases). The germline V and J ends were trimmed by 6 bases and 3 bases, with 12 bases remaining between them. This CDR3 contains 14 residues. Germline V gene lookup returns CDR1 MNHNS and CDR2 SASEGT. CDR3 sequence: CASRFAGDGNTIYF. In DNA form, the CDR3 reads TGTGCCAGCAGGTTCGCAGGGGATGGAAACACCATATATTTT.

Concerning this clonotype: Given a much more abundant clone one base away, this may be a read error. This chain uses TRBV9 with TRBJ2-7; either TRBD1 or TRBD2 may supply D (5 bases each). The germline CDR1 and CDR2 sequences are SGDLS and YYNGEE. The CDR3 consists of 13 residues. CDR3 in amino acids: CASSVATMGEQCF. CDR3 coding DNA: TGTGCCAGCAGCGTAGCTACGATGGGGGAGCAGTGCTTC. Filled out from reference TRBV9 and TRBJ2-7, the complete variable domain reads DSGVTQTPKHLITATGQRVTLRCSPRSGDLSVYWYQQSLDQGLQFLIQYYNGEERAKGNILERFSAQQFPDLHSELNLSSLELGDSALYFCASSVATMGEQCFGPGTRLTVT.

This clonotype was observed at least ten times. The chain recombines TRBV20-1 with TRBJ2-5; 10 nucleotides agree with TRBD2. Germline V gene sequence: CDR1 DFQATT, CDR2 SNEGSKA (reference sequence). This CDR3 is 19 amino acids long. V was clipped by 0 bases and J by 1 base; unmatched bases: 14. Here the CDR3 DNA reads TGCAGTGCTAGAGACTTGGCTAGCGGGAGCCGCAGAATCCAAGAGACCCAGTACTTC. Translated, it gives CSARDLASGSRRIQETQYF.

The J gene is TRBJ2-1, the V gene TRBV27; D is ambiguous. V lost 3 bases and J lost 7, with 7 bases in between. CDR3 length: 12 amino acids. Germline CDR1 and CDR2: MNHEY and SMNVEV (reference sequence). The DNA for the CDR3 is TGTGCCAGCAGTTTCCGCGAAAATGAGCAGTTCTTC. This codes for CASSFRENEQFF.

This clonotype was observed many times. CDR3 coding DNA: TGCAGTGCTAGCAGGGTAGCTACAGATACGCAGTATTTT. Its protein product is CSASRVATDTQYF. V is TRBV20-1 and J is TRBJ2-3; D is possibly TRBD1 (5 bases). The CDR3 has 13 amino acids. The V and J ends lost 3 bases and 3 bases respectively, with 10 bases between them. Germline V gene sequence: CDR1 DFQATT, CDR2 SNEGSKA (reference sequence).

V usage is TRBV7-2 and J usage is TRBJ2-7; 7 positions match TRBD2. J gave up 0 bases and V 5 bases, and 7 bases lay outside the gene matches. This CDR3 comprises 15 residues. Germline CDR1 and CDR2: SGHTA and FQGNSA. In DNA, the CDR3 is TGTGCCAGCAGCGAAGATAGCGGGCGCTCCTACGAGCAGTACTTC. Translating it yields CASSEDSGRSYEQYF.

This clonotype was counted only a few times. The DNA for the CDR3 is TGTGCCAGCAGAGCCGTAGCGGGAGACGGCGATACGCAGTATTTT. This gives the protein CASRAVAGDGDTQYF. This chain connects TRBV6-4 to TRBJ2-3; TRBD2 agrees at 9 bases. The CDR3 runs 15 residues. J was trimmed by 6 bases and V by 6 bases; bases with no gene match: 10. In germline, CDR1 is MRHNA, CDR2 SNTAGT.

The J gene is TRBJ2-6, the V gene TRBV3-1; D unclear. V lost 4 bases and J lost 16, with 17 bases in between. The CDR3 length is 13 residues. Germline V gives CDR1 LGHDT, CDR2 YNNKEL (reference sequence). As DNA, the CDR3 is TGTGCCAGCAGCCCTAAAGCTACAGAAGGACTGACTTTC. This codes for CASSPKATEGLTF. The complete variable domain, with remaining parts taken from reference TRBV3-1 and TRBJ2-6, reads DTAVSQTPKYLVTQMGNDKSIKCEQNLGHDTMYWYKQDSKKFLKIMFSYNNKELIINETVPNRFSPKSPDKAHLNLHINSLELGDSAVYFCASSPKATEGLTFGAGSRLTVL.

This clonotype has a count of ten or more. The V gene is TRBV4-3, the J gene TRBJ1-1; D unresolved. The CDR3 length is 13 residues. The germline gives CDR1 LGHNA, CDR2 YSLEER. Trimming stripped 0 bases from V and 2 bases from J, with 4 bases between. In DNA form, the CDR3 reads TGCGCCAGCAGCCAAGATCTTAACACTGAAGCTTTCTTT. It specifies CASSQDLNTEAFF.